Shown below are 20 T cell receptor beta chains from a single sample sequenced in a study of blood T cell repertoires in COVID-19. Sequencing used immunoSEQ multiplex PCR; TCRdb keeps in-frame clones, though not all of them. This sample has about 180,000 clones, with roughly nine tenths found just once. The specimen was peripheral blood. The receptors shown here come from a woman aged 25 to 39 with active or convalescent COVID-19.

The V and J genes are TRBV11-3 and TRBJ1-1; D is ambiguous. Trimming removed 5 bases from V and 8 bases from J, with 9 bases in between. The germline V gene encodes CDR1 SGHNT and CDR2 YENEEA. The CDR3 length is 11 residues. CDR3 sequence: CASSTRREAFF. CDR3 DNA: TGTGCCAGCAGCACTCGCAGGGAAGCTTTCTTT.

The chain is built from TRBV12-3 or TRBV12-4 and TRBJ2-5; D not certain. The V and J ends lost 3 bases and 3 bases respectively, with 8 bases between them. The CDR3 runs to 13 residues. The CDR3 sequence is CASSFLAEETQYF. The CDR3 DNA follows: TGTGCCAGCAGTTTCTTGGCCGAAGAGACCCAGTACTTC.

The CDR3 DNA reads as TGTGCCAGCAGTTACAGTCTAGCGGACAACACCGGGGAGCTGTTTTTT. Translation gives CASSYSLADNTGELFF. The chain joins TRBV6-6 to TRBJ2-2; 7 bases align to TRBD2. The trim removed 2 bases at V and 2 bases at J, leaving 5 bases unmatched. This CDR3 spans 16 amino acids. Germline V gives CDR1 MNHNY, CDR2 SVGAGI (reference sequence).

The chain couples TRBV27 to TRBJ1-6; D remains unclear. The CDR3 consists of 17 residues. Germline CDR1 MNHEY, CDR2 SMNVEV (reference sequence). V lost 6 bases and J 0 bases, leaving 15 bases between the germline ends. The CDR3 sequence: CASSDKVSSSYNSPLHF. The CDR3 DNA reads TGTGCCAGCAGCGATAAGGTCTCTAGCTCCTATAATTCACCCCTCCACTTT.

The chain is built from TRBV10-1 and TRBJ2-3, with D maybe TRBD2 (6 bases). V lost 2 bases and J lost 2, with 11 bases in between. The CDR3 has 15 residues. In germline, CDR1 is WNHNN, CDR2 SYGVQD (reference sequence). CDR3 nucleotides: TGCGCCAGCAGTGAGCAGGCGGGACCCACAGATACGCAGTATTTT. Translating gives CASSEQAGPTDTQYF.

CDR3 nucleotides: TGTGCCAGCAGCTGGGGACAGGGCCAAAACATTCAGTACTTC. This sequence encodes CASSWGQGQNIQYF. The genes are TRBV5-5 and TRBJ2-4; 9 bases line up with TRBD1. V was clipped by 3 bases and J by 5 bases; unmatched bases: 3. The CDR3 spans 14 residues. Germline CDR1 and CDR2: SGHKS and YYEKEE (reference sequence).

The chain combines TRBV10-1 with TRBJ1-5, with TRBD1 matching 8 bases. The J segment lost 1 base and the V segment lost 6 bases, leaving 11 bases of the junction unmatched. The CDR3 has 17 residues. Germline CDR1 WNHNN, CDR2 SYGVQD (reference sequence). The DNA of the CDR3 is TGCGCCAGCAGGCAAATGGACAGGGTTACGAGCAATCAGCCCCAGCATTTT. The encoded protein is CASRQMDRVTSNQPQHF.

The CDR3 sequence: CASSSPGGVEEKLFF. Written as DNA, the CDR3 is TGTGCCAGCAGTTCCCCAGGGGGCGTTGAAGAAAAACTGTTTTTT. The chain uses TRBV27 and TRBJ1-4; 8 bases agree with TRBD1. The CDR3 loop spans 15 amino acids. After removal of 4 bases from V and 8 bases from J, the junction contained 9 bases not matched to a gene. Germline CDR1 is MNHEY and CDR2 is SMNVEV (reference sequence).

The rearrangement uses TRBV11-2 and TRBJ2-7; D is perhaps TRBD1 (5 bases). The CDR3 has 15 residues. Germline CDR1 is SGHAT and CDR2 is FQNNGV. The V end lost 1 base, the J end lost 2 bases, and 12 bases lay between the germline ends. CDR3 sequence: CASSLGRGATYEQYF. In nucleotides, the CDR3 is TGTGCCAGCAGCTTAGGGCGTGGGGCCACCTACGAGCAGTACTTC.

J is TRBJ1-6 and V is TRBV6-5; D might be TRBD1 (6 bases). V gave up 4 bases and J gave up 10 bases, with 14 bases separating them. The CDR3 runs to 14 residues. The germline V gene has CDR1 MNHEY and CDR2 SVGAGI. CDR3 bases: TGTGCCAGCAGTTTCCGGGACATTGGATCACCCCTCCACTTT. Amino acid sequence: CASSFRDIGSPLHF.

J is TRBJ2-1 and V is TRBV20-1; D not resolved. The CDR3 has 10 residues. The germline CDR1 and CDR2 sequences are DFQATT and SNEGSKA (reference sequence). V gave up 3 bases and J gave up 7 bases, with 4 bases separating them. The CDR3 DNA reads as TGCAGTGCTAGGAGGAATGAGCAGTTCTTC. Its translation is CSARRNEQFF.

This clone was detected only once. V is TRBV9 and J is TRBJ1-6, with TRBD1 identical over 7 bases. This CDR3 comprises 17 residues. Per germline, CDR1 SGDLS and CDR2 YYNGEE. V dropped 3 bases and J dropped 8; count of bases not matched to a gene: 14. The CDR3 spells CASSEQGKPQVDSPLHF. CDR3 nucleotide sequence: TGTGCCAGCAGCGAACAGGGGAAACCCCAGGTGGATTCACCCCTCCACTTT.

The CDR3 spells CASSLRLSSYEQYF. CDR3 DNA: TGTGCCAGCAGCCTCCGCCTCAGCTCCTACGAGCAGTACTTC. The chain joins TRBV3-1 (or the pseudogene TRBV3-2) to TRBJ2-7; no firm D call. V lost 4 bases, J lost 0 bases, and 10 bases lay in between. Germline assignment: CDR1 LGHDT and CDR2 YNNKEL (reference sequence). The CDR3 has 14 residues.

The chain couples TRBV19 to TRBJ2-7; 9 positions match TRBD1. J was trimmed by 4 bases and V by 6 bases; bases with no gene match: 7. Germline lookup yields CDR1 LNHDA and CDR2 SQIVND (reference sequence). The CDR3 length is 14 residues. The CDR3 DNA is TGTGCCAGTAGAAAACCGGGACAGGGTTACGAGCAGTACTTC. This codes for CASRKPGQGYEQYF. Supplemented by reference TRBV19 and TRBJ2-7, the full variable domain reads DGGITQSPKYLFRKEGQNVTLSCEQNLNHDAMYWYRQDPGQGLRLIYYSQIVNDFQKGDIAEGYSVSREKKESFPLTVTSAQKNPTAFYLCASRKPGQGYEQYFGPGTRLTVT.

The V call is TRBV7-8, the J call TRBJ1-4, with 7 bases that match TRBD1. The CDR3 has 15 residues. The germline gives CDR1 SGHVS, CDR2 FQNEAQ. V lost 3 bases, J lost 14 bases, and 15 bases stayed unmatched. The CDR3 DNA follows: TGTGCCAGCAGCTTTTCCCAGGGGGTTGACCAAGGGCTGTTTTTT. Encoded protein: CASSFSQGVDQGLFF.

J is TRBJ2-5 and V is TRBV27, with D perhaps TRBD1 (5 bases). Trimming stripped 1 base from V and 5 bases from J, with 14 bases between. The CDR3 length is 15 residues. CDR1 is MNHEY, CDR2 SMNVEV, per germline (reference sequence). Here the CDR3 DNA reads TGTGCCAGCAGTTTATGGGCAGGGCTGGGGGAGACCCAGTACTTC. Its translation: CASSLWAGLGETQYF.

The chain couples TRBV1 to TRBJ1-2. TRBV1 is a pseudogene locus. This CDR3 is 13 amino acids long. For the CDR3, the DNA is TGCACAAGCATTTTTTCGGAGATCTATGGCTACACCTTC. This codes for CTSIFSEIYGYTF.

The chain recombines TRBV30 with TRBJ1-5; TRBD1 matches at 8 bases. Germline assignment: CDR1 GTSNPN and CDR2 SVGIG (reference sequence). Losses at the gene ends were 2 bases for V and 6 bases for J; bases not matched to a gene: 6. CDR3 length equals 14 residues. The CDR3, as DNA: TGTGCCTGGAGTCCTGACAGGGGAAGTCAGCCCCAGCATTTT. Translating gives CAWSPDRGSQPQHF.

This chain uses TRBV13 with TRBJ1-3; D perhaps matches TRBD1 (6 bases). Per germline, CDR1 PRHDT and CDR2 FYEKMQ (reference sequence). CDR3 length: 15 amino acids. V lost 5 bases to trimming and J lost 1 base, with 12 bases between them. The CDR3 nucleotides read TGTGCCAGCAGCCCCGACAGGCTATCTGGAAACACCATATATTTT. Translation: CASSPDRLSGNTIYF.

This chain uses TRBV28 with TRBJ1-2; TRBD1 might be the D (6 bases). V gave up 1 base and J gave up 2 bases, with 8 bases separating them. The CDR3 contains 14 residues. CDR1 MDHEN and CDR2 SYDVKM come from the germline V gene. The chain's CDR3 is CASSLFGQNYGYTF. CDR3 coding DNA: TGTGCCAGCAGTTTATTCGGACAGAACTATGGCTACACCTTC.